What follows are 8 T cell receptor beta chains derived from one specimen sequenced in a study of shared clonotypes between healthy human individuals. Only in-frame clones appear in the TCRdb table, and some are missing; sequencing was by immunoSEQ multiplex PCR. The repertoire holds fewer than 650,000 clones, about 80% seen once, with more than 10% in the top ten. Sequencing input: PBMCs. The source of these receptors is a woman in her thirties or forties in good health. Some clones in this sample may be carry-over from other donors' samples.

J is TRBJ2-3 and V is TRBV5-6, with 8 bases aligning to TRBD2. The CDR3 runs to 15 residues. Germline V gives CDR1 SGHDT, CDR2 YYEEEE. Unmatched junction bases numbered 4, after V lost 4 bases and J lost 0 bases. Written as DNA, the CDR3 is TGTGCCAGCAGCGCCCGACTAGCGAGCACAGATACGCAGTATTTT. Translated, it gives CASSARLASTDTQYF. The variable domain in full, completed from reference TRBV5-6 and TRBJ2-3, reads DAGVTQSPTHLIKTRGQQVTLRCSPKSGHDTVSWYQQALGQGPQFIFQYYEEEERQRGNFPDRFSGHQFPNYSSELNVNALLLGDSALYLCASSARLASTDTQYFGPGTRLTVL.

Note on this clone: Given a far larger clone just one base away, this is likely a sequencing read error. Other DNA sequences in this specimen translate into the identical CDR3. V and J are TRBV27 and TRBJ2-7; D is possibly TRBD1 or TRBD2 (5 bases each). This CDR3 spans 13 amino acids. The V and J ends lost 2 bases and 4 bases respectively, with 9 bases between them. The V gene's germline CDR1 is MNHEY and CDR2 SMNVEV (reference sequence). The CDR3 reads CASSLGTGYEQYF. CDR3 sequence (DNA): TGTGCCAGCAGTTTAGGGACGGGGTACGAGCAGTACTTC.

V gene TRBV28 combines with J gene TRBJ1-4; the D gene is possibly TRBD1 (5 bases). V was trimmed by 6 bases and J by 7 bases, leaving 15 bases between them. Germline V gene lookup returns CDR1 MDHEN and CDR2 SYDVKM. The CDR3 spans 14 residues. The CDR3 loop is CASSRRGVGEKLFF. CDR3 nucleotides: TGTGCCAGCAGCCGCCGGGGCGTCGGTGAAAAACTGTTTTTT.

The chain combines TRBV2 with TRBJ2-7; no clear D gene. V shed 4 bases and J shed 0 bases, with 10 bases lying between them. The CDR3 contains 14 residues. CDR1 and CDR2 (germline): SNHLY, FYNNEI. CDR3 loop: CASSVILSSYEQYF. DNA of the CDR3: TGTGCCAGCAGTGTAATCCTTAGCTCCTACGAGCAGTACTTC. Drawing the rest from reference TRBV2 and TRBJ2-7, the complete variable domain is EPEVTQTPSHQVTQMGQEVILRCVPISNHLYFYWYRQILGQKVEFLVSFYNNEISEKSEIFDDQFSVERPDGSNFTLKIRSTKLEDSAMYFCASSVILSSYEQYFGPGTRLTVT.

The table lists this clone with a few counts. The chain employs TRBV7-2 and TRBJ2-3; 10 bases agree with TRBD2. This CDR3 contains 14 residues. Germline CDR1 reads SGHTA; CDR2 reads FQGNSA. V shed 5 bases and J 5 bases; nucleotides not matched to a gene: 4. CDR3 nucleotide sequence: TGTGCCAGCAGCGATCCTAGCGGGGGAGATACGCAGTATTTT. Its translation: CASSDPSGGDTQYF.

With respect to this clone: Other nucleotide sequences in the sample specify the same CDR3. The CDR3, as DNA: TGTGCCAGCAGCTTGGGGGCTTCCTACAATGAGCAGTTCTTC. Translated: CASSLGASYNEQFF. The rearrangement links TRBV7-9 to TRBJ2-1; tentatively, D is TRBD1 (6 bases). CDR3 size: 14 residues. The germline V gene has CDR1 SEHNR and CDR2 FQNEAQ (reference sequence). V lost 3 bases and J 1 base, leaving 7 bases between the germline ends.

This clone was counted once. CDR3: CASSFNRGGEQYF. In DNA, the CDR3 is TGTGCCAGCAGTTTCAACAGGGGAGGGGAGCAGTACTTC. This chain connects TRBV27 to TRBJ2-7; D is tentatively TRBD1 or TRBD2 (7 bases each). The CDR3 runs to 13 residues. V lost 3 bases to trimming and J lost 7 bases, with 13 bases between them. Per the germline V gene, CDR1 is MNHEY and CDR2 is SMNVEV (reference sequence).

The chain carries TRBV30 and TRBJ1-2; D is perhaps TRBD1 (5 bases). V was trimmed by 0 bases and J by 6 bases, leaving 11 bases between them. The CDR3 loop spans 13 amino acids. The germline CDR1 and CDR2 sequences are GTSNPN and SVGIG (reference sequence). CDR3 in DNA: TGTGCCTGGAGTGTGGGGCAGGGCAATGGCTACACCTTC. Its protein product is CAWSVGQGNGYTF.